This T cell receptor (beta chain) is drawn from a study of neurological immune-mediated disorders. TCRdb used MiXCR to reprocess the 5' RACE reads, holding one entry per CDR3 protein. There are around 50,000 distinct CDR3 sequences in the sample; around 4% occur only once, and 6.5% to 8% lies in the top ten. Many counts were recorded for this clonotype. The antigen is unknown. General study findings and limits: The greatest TCR clonal expansion appeared in HTLV-1-associated myelopathy and the smallest, falling below healthy controls, in multiple sclerosis. No CDR3 amino acid sequences were shared by expanded clones across subjects, suggesting private repertoires in all groups.

The CDR3 has 16 amino acids. V shed 1 base and J shed 1 base, with 13 bases lying between them. The germline CDR1 and CDR2 sequences are MGHRA and YSYEKL. This TCR came from a man aged 55 to 70 with multiple sclerosis. Sequenced input: PBMCs. This chain connects TRBV4-1 to TRBJ1-1; possibly TRBD1 for D (6 bases). The CDR3 nucleotides are TGCGCCAGCAGCCAAGGATCCGGGACACCGAACACTGAAGCTTTCTTT. Its translation is CASSQGSGTPNTEAFF.